This T cell receptor beta chain was documented in a study of early T cells in non-severe SARS-CoV-2 infection. The germline gives CDR1 SGHTA, CDR2 FQGNSA. Trimming removed 5 bases at V and 2 bases at J, with 11 bases between. This CDR3 is built from 14 residues. TCRdb processed the 5' RACE reads anew with MiXCR; each CDR3 protein has one entry. Of tens of thousands of distinct CDR3 sequences in the sample, under 15% are singletons; the top ten hold about 4%. The sample comprised whole blood. The chain is built from TRBV7-2 and TRBJ2-3; unclear D gene. The clonotype originates from an adult who was a healthcare worker with PCR-confirmed SARS-CoV-2 infection or an uninfected control (not recorded which). The CDR3 reads CASSNGITTDTQYF. CDR3 nucleotide sequence: TGTGCCAGCAGCAACGGAATCACCACAGATACGCAGTATTTT.